A single sample gave rise to the 3 T cell receptor beta chains below, sequenced in a study of OX40 agonist ivuxolimab in advanced cancers. Assay used: immunoSEQ multiplex PCR; TCRdb lists only in-frame clones, some missing. The sample has under 45,000 clones, less than 90% seen once. The sample consisted of CD4+ or CD8+ T cells sorted from blood, taken in a trial of the OX40 agonist ivuxolimab. The receptor source for this set is an adult with an advanced solid tumor such as melanoma, head and neck, liver or kidney cancer.

The CDR3 protein is CASSLAALQNLGETQYF. CDR3 DNA sequence: TGTGCCAGCAGCTTGGCCGCTCTCCAAAACCTAGGAGAGACCCAGTACTTC. The chain recombines TRBV5-6 with TRBJ2-5, with D unclear. Trimming took off 0 bases at V and 4 bases at J, with 19 bases between the two ends. CDR1 and CDR2 (germline): SGHDT, YYEEEE. The CDR3 sequence is 17 residues long. Using reference TRBV5-6 and TRBJ2-5 for the parts outside the CDR3, the full variable domain is DAGVTQSPTHLIKTRGQQVTLRCSPKSGHDTVSWYQQALGQGPQFIFQYYEEEERQRGNFPDRFSGHQFPNYSSELNVNALLLGDSALYLCASSLAALQNLGETQYFGPGTRLLVL.

The chain couples TRBV30 to TRBJ1-5; tentative D call: TRBD1 (5 bases). The CDR3 runs to 13 residues. Germline-derived CDR1 and CDR2 are GTSNPN and SVGIG (reference sequence). V lost 5 bases, J lost 4 bases, and 12 bases lay in between. CDR3 sequence (DNA): TGTGCCTGGGGACTGGGGGTAAATCAGCCCCAGCATTTT. Residues: CAWGLGVNQPQHF.

The chain employs TRBV18 and TRBJ1-5; D not certain. Germline CDR1 KGHSH, CDR2 LQKENI. V lost 3 bases and J 3 bases, leaving 9 bases between the germline ends. The CDR3 loop spans 14 amino acids. The DNA for the CDR3 is TGTGCCAGCTCACCCGTAGACACCAATCAGCCCCAGCATTTT. Protein sequence: CASSPVDTNQPQHF.